This T cell receptor beta chain was documented in a study of ipilimumab plus nivolumab after autologous stem cell transplantation. Study-level information: Median doses per patient: about five ipilimumab, under 10 nivolumab.

Only one count was recorded for this clone. No antigen is known for it. Patients got ipilimumab 1 mg/kg beginning 14 to 28 days post-transplant. Dosing: nivolumab 3 mg/kg IV, weeks 1, 4, 7, 10, then every two weeks to week 26. This table comes from immunoSEQ multiplex PCR, and its TCRdb copy is limited to in-frame clones, with some not included. The repertoire has about 40,000 clones, 92% of them found once; the top ten carry over 0.85%. The study's findings and limits: TCR repertoire, Treg phenotype and gut microbiota reportedly support more study of this approach.

CDR1 and CDR2 (germline): MNHEY, SVGAGI. The ends were cut back, 4 bases at V and 0 bases at J, with 1 base in the middle. The CDR3 length is 13 residues. The source of this sequence is a male donor with multiple myeloma. The rearrangement uses TRBV6-5 and TRBJ2-6; D gene ambiguous. The sample here was PBMCs, taken in a trial of ipilimumab plus nivolumab as post-transplant consolidation. Here the CDR3 reads CASSFSGANVLTF. The CDR3, as DNA: TGTGCCAGCAGTTTCTCTGGGGCCAACGTCCTGACTTTC.